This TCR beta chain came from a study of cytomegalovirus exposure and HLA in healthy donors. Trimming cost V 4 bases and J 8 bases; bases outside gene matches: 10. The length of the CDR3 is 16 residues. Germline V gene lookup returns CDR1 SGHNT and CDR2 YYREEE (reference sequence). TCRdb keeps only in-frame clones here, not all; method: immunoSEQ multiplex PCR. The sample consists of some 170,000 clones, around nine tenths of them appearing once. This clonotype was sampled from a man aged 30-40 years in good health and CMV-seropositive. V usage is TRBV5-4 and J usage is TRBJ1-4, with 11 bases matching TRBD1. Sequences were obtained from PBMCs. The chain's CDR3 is CASSPRPGQGVEKLFF. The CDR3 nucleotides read TGTGCCAGCAGCCCCAGGCCGGGACAGGGGGTGGAAAAACTGTTTTTT.